This passage covers 22 T cell receptor beta chains from one sample sequenced in a study of CD8+ T cells in alopecia areata. TCR sequencing used cDNA made by reverse transcription of extracted RNA. The protocol was immunoSEQ multiplex PCR, while the TCRdb copy is restricted to in-frame clones and leaves out a portion. The data show under 300,000 clones, roughly 63% seen once. Noted treatment: oral pan-JAK inhibitor, 5-10 mg twice daily. The sample in question was CD4+ T cells sorted from blood, obtained around week 54, from a patient treated with tofacitinib. These receptors were taken from a human donor with alopecia areata.

V usage is TRBV5-6 and J usage is TRBJ1-2; D possibly corresponds to TRBD1 (6 bases). The CDR3 length is 15 residues. Germline CDR1 is SGHDT and CDR2 is YYEEEE. Trimming pared 4 bases from V and 0 bases from J, leaving 13 bases between. Here the CDR3 reads CASSRLDRANYGYTF. CDR3 coding DNA: TGTGCCAGCAGCCGATTGGACAGAGCTAACTATGGCTACACCTTC.

Only a few counts were recorded for this clone. This chain joins TRBV29-1 and TRBJ2-6; 7 bases match TRBD1. The V gene's germline CDR1 is SQVTM and CDR2 ANQGSEA. J gave up 3 bases and V 6 bases, and 8 bases lay outside the gene matches. CDR3 length: 15 amino acids. For the CDR3, the DNA is TGCAGCGTAGCCTCCGGGACAGATGGGGCCAACGTCCTGACTTTC. Amino acid sequence: CSVASGTDGANVLTF.

The chain recombines TRBV5-1 with TRBJ2-1; unclear D gene. V was shortened by 5 bases and J by 6 bases, with 30 bases between the two germline ends. The CDR3 contains 19 residues. Germline V gene sequence: CDR1 SGHRS, CDR2 YFSETQ. The CDR3 nucleotides read TGCGCCAGCAGTGGTGCCCCTACACGGATCCCGCAGTCGGGCAATGAGCAGTTCTTC. Protein sequence: CASSGAPTRIPQSGNEQFF.

The rearrangement links TRBV10-3 to TRBJ2-3; TRBD2 might be the D (5 bases). This CDR3 has 14 amino acids. Germline V lookup: CDR1 ENHRY, CDR2 SYGVKD. Trimming took off 7 bases at V and 1 base at J, with 12 bases between the two ends. CDR3 in amino acids: CAITGRDGTDTQYF. The CDR3 DNA reads TGTGCCATCACGGGAAGGGATGGCACAGATACGCAGTATTTT.

CDR3 nucleotide sequence: TGTGCCACCCAAAGGGGGCGGGGCACTGAAGCTTTCTTT. It specifies CATQRGRGTEAFF. The rearrangement joins TRBV30 to TRBJ1-1, with 7 nucleotides matching TRBD1. Germline V gene lookup returns CDR1 GTSNPN and CDR2 SVGIG (reference sequence). With 8 bases clipped from V and 4 bases from J, the junction kept 10 bases outside the gene matches. CDR3 length: 13 residues. Supplemented by reference TRBV30 and TRBJ1-1, the full variable domain reads SQTIHQWPATLVQPVGSPLSLECTVEGTSNPNLYWYRQAAGRGLQLLFYSVGIGQISSEVPQNLSASRPQDRQFILSSKKLLLSDSGFYLCATQRGRGTEAFFGQGTRLTVV.

This clone has only one observation. For the CDR3, the DNA is TGTGCCTGGAGTTCCCCCAGGGCACTGTTTTTT. Its protein is CAWSSPRALFF. The chain employs TRBV30 and TRBJ1-4; maybe TRBD1 (5 bases). Trimming took 2 bases from V and 13 from J, leaving 11 bases between them. The CDR3 has 11 residues. Germline V gene lookup returns CDR1 GTSNPN and CDR2 SVGIG (reference sequence).

This clone turned up a few times. V and J are TRBV10-3 and TRBJ2-1; D unresolved. The germline V gene encodes CDR1 ENHRY and CDR2 SYGVKD. V shed 3 bases and J shed 12 bases, with 9 bases lying between them. The CDR3 has 11 amino acids. The CDR3 sequence is CAISEKVVQFF. The CDR3 DNA reads TGTGCCATCAGTGAAAAGGTTGTGCAGTTCTTC.

As regards this clone: The sample holds other DNA sequences that translate to the same CDR3. The chain couples TRBV30 to TRBJ2-4, with a weak D call TRBD2 (7 bases). Trimming cost V 0 bases and J 6 bases, with 12 bases left between them. Germline V gene sequence: CDR1 GTSNPN, CDR2 SVGIG (reference sequence). The CDR3 runs to 14 residues. CDR3 sequence (DNA): TGTGCCTGGAGTGTCGGGGGGCGGGGAAACATTCAGTACTTC. The encoded protein is CAWSVGGRGNIQYF. Full variable domain (rest looked up from reference TRBV30 and TRBJ2-4): SQTIHQWPATLVQPVGSPLSLECTVEGTSNPNLYWYRQAAGRGLQLLFYSVGIGQISSEVPQNLSASRPQDRQFILSSKKLLLSDSGFYLCAWSVGGRGNIQYFGAGTRLSVL.

This rearrangement joins TRBV29-1 to TRBJ1-3; no reliable D call. The CDR3 extends over 12 amino acids. V lost 8 bases and J lost 0, with 8 bases in between. Looked up from germline, CDR1 is SQVTM and CDR2 is ANQGSEA. CDR3 protein: CSIESSGNTIYF. The CDR3 nucleotides are TGCAGCATAGAGAGCTCTGGAAACACCATATATTTT.

This rearrangement joins TRBV7-2 to TRBJ1-1; TRBD1 might be the D (6 bases). V gave up 6 bases and J gave up 6 bases, with 14 bases separating them. Germline V CDR1 and CDR2: SGHTA, FQGNSA. The CDR3 extends over 13 amino acids. This chain's CDR3 is CASRPIRGAEAFF. CDR3 sequence (DNA): TGTGCCAGCAGGCCAATCAGGGGCGCTGAAGCTTTCTTT.

This chain's CDR3 is CSVAARASGANVLTF. Written as DNA, the CDR3 is TGCAGCGTTGCCGCCAGGGCTTCTGGGGCCAACGTCCTGACTTTC. J is TRBJ2-6 and V is TRBV29-1, with TRBD1 as a possible D gene (5 bases). Per germline, CDR1 SQVTM and CDR2 ANQGSEA. The CDR3 consists of 15 residues. V shed 4 bases and J shed 1 base, with 11 bases lying between them.

About this clone: Distinct nucleotide sequences in the sample also encode this CDR3. The chain has TRBV6-6 and TRBJ2-5; no reliable D call. This CDR3 contains 11 residues. The V gene's germline CDR1 is MNHNY and CDR2 SVGAGI (reference sequence). Trimming removed 5 bases from V and 3 bases from J, with 4 bases in between. CDR3 nucleotide sequence: TGTGCCAGCAGTCTAAAAGAGACCCAGTACTTC. Its protein is CASSLKETQYF.

This clone was seen just once. The J gene is TRBJ1-2, the V gene TRBV5-6, with a weak D call TRBD1 (5 bases). Germline CDR1 SGHDT, CDR2 YYEEEE. The V gene lost 0 bases and the J gene lost 3 bases, with 12 bases spanning the gap. This CDR3 has 15 amino acids. In DNA, the CDR3 is TGTGCCAGCAGCTTGGTAGCCAGGGAGGACTATGGCTACACCTTC. Residues: CASSLVAREDYGYTF.

The rearrangement uses TRBV4-1 and TRBJ2-3; 8 bases fit TRBD2. Germline V gene data show CDR1 as MGHRA and CDR2 as YSYEKL. V lost 3 bases to trimming and J lost 4 bases; unmatched junction nucleotides: 15. This CDR3 has 18 amino acids. CDR3 amino acids: CASSQIPGLVLASDTQYF. The CDR3 DNA sequence: TGCGCCAGCAGCCAGATTCCGGGACTAGTCTTGGCTTCAGATACGCAGTATTTT.

This clone has more than one count but fewer than ten. The chain joins TRBV7-3 to TRBJ2-3, with TRBD2 identical over 7 bases. V dropped 3 bases and J dropped 5; count of bases not matched to a gene: 2. Germline V CDR1 and CDR2: SGHTA, FQGTGA. The CDR3 runs to 13 residues. CDR3 sequence (DNA): TGTGCCAGCAGCTTCATAGCGGGAGATACGCAGTATTTT. This translates into CASSFIAGDTQYF.

The chain has TRBV29-1 and TRBJ2-3, with 13 bases lining up with TRBD2. Trimming cost V 3 bases and J 2 bases; bases outside gene matches: 5. The CDR3 length is 16 residues. CDR1 and CDR2 from the germline V gene are SQVTM and ANQGSEA. This CDR3 reads CSVDPTSGGVTDTQYF. The CDR3 nucleotides are TGCAGCGTTGATCCAACTAGCGGGGGGGTCACAGATACGCAGTATTTT.

This chain uses TRBV30 with TRBJ2-7; D gene ambiguous. Trimming cost V 0 bases and J 0 bases, with 18 bases left between them. The V gene's germline CDR1 is GTSNPN and CDR2 SVGIG (reference sequence). The CDR3 has 17 residues. CDR3 in DNA: TGTGCCTGGAGTGTACCTCCGGAAAGGCCGAGCTCCTACGAGCAGTACTTC. This translates into CAWSVPPERPSSYEQYF.

The chain has TRBV28 and TRBJ2-7; 10 bases agree with TRBD1. CDR1 and CDR2 from the germline V gene are MDHEN and SYDVKM. Trimming took 3 bases from V and 2 from J; bases not matched to a gene: 7. The CDR3 runs 16 residues. The CDR3 here is CASSFAGTGVPYEQYF. CDR3 sequence (DNA): TGTGCCAGCAGTTTCGCCGGGACAGGGGTACCCTACGAGCAGTACTTC. Together with reference TRBV28 and TRBJ2-7, the CDR3 gives the full variable domain: DVKVTQSSRYLVKRTGEKVFLECVQDMDHENMFWYRQDPGLGLRLIYFSYDVKMKEKGDIPEGYSVSREKKERFSLILESASTNQTSMYLCASSFAGTGVPYEQYFGPGTRLTVT.

The chain is built from TRBV7-8 and TRBJ2-7; 9 bases are shared with TRBD1. The CDR3 totals 13 residues. The junction had 1 base not matched to a gene; V was cut back by 4 bases and J by 3 bases. Germline V gene lookup returns CDR1 SGHVS and CDR2 FQNEAQ. CDR3 bases: TGTGCCAGCAGCTGGACAGGGGACTACGAGCAGTACTTC. Protein product: CASSWTGDYEQYF.

This clone turned up a few times. This rearrangement joins TRBV5-1 to TRBJ2-7; 9 bases fit TRBD2. The CDR3 loop spans 17 amino acids. Trimming removed 4 bases from V and 2 bases from J; junction bases left unmatched: 13. The germline V gene encodes CDR1 SGHRS and CDR2 YFSETQ. CDR3 nucleotides: TGCGCCAGCAGCCAGGGAGGTAGCGGGGGTGGAACCTACGAGCAGTACTTC. It codes for CASSQGGSGGGTYEQYF.

The chain joins TRBV5-6 to TRBJ1-2, with TRBD1 identical over 7 bases. Per the germline V gene, CDR1 is SGHDT and CDR2 is YYEEEE. This CDR3 region has 15 residues. V lost 4 bases to trimming and J lost 6 bases; unmatched junction nucleotides: 12. The CDR3 loop is CASSQTKQGIDGYTF. The CDR3, as DNA: TGTGCCAGCAGCCAGACCAAACAGGGGATTGATGGCTACACCTTC.

A single count supports this clone. The rearrangement links TRBV10-3 to TRBJ2-2; a possible D gene is TRBD1 (5 bases). Germline CDR1 reads ENHRY; CDR2 reads SYGVKD. There are 15 residues in the CDR3. Trimming took off 10 bases at V and 7 bases at J, with 22 bases between the two ends. CDR3 nucleotides: TGTGCCACACGAACATTAGGCCAGGGTCGCGGGGAGCTGTTTTTT. Its translation: CATRTLGQGRGELFF.